This TCR beta chain derives from a study of PD-L1 blockade in urothelial cancer listed by TCRdb under 2017. Notes on the research overall: Every patient began therapy around 2014 and was given atezolizumab 1,200 mg intravenously every 3 weeks. About 90% of the roughly 29 patients were males with bladder-origin urothelial cancer, and about 60% of the roughly 29 reported a prior smoking history. An ECOG performance status of 0 or 1 was recorded for the patients, and 0 to 3 prior chemotherapy regimens had been received by the patients. Blood samples were analyzed at two time points: 3 weeks after treatment start (second dose) and 6 weeks after treatment start. A median of roughly 140,000 T cells and some 82,000 unique TCRs was obtained from blood samples, and a median clonality of about 0.08 was observed. An exploratory multi-omic analysis was conducted of the somatic, immune and clinical correlates of response to PD-L1 blockade with atezolizumab in urothelial cancer. Pretreatment tumor samples, along with matched peripheral blood serially collected before and after atezolizumab treatment, were subjected to TCR sequencing. Progression-free survival longer than 6 months counted as durable clinical benefit, and TCR features were additionally tested against both progression-free and overall survival. Whole exome sequencing and RNA sequencing of pretreatment tumors were performed alongside TCR sequencing in the same patients. Eight or nine patients reached durable clinical benefit, while 20 patients did not. Approximately 30 patients had pretreatment blood TCR-seq, some 25 had at least one posttreatment blood collection, and some 25 had tumor TCR-seq. General findings and caveats noted by the study authors: Greater expansion of tumor-associated TCR clones in peripheral blood 3 weeks after the start of treatment was observed in patients with durable benefit (n of about 20, p = 0.022). Small sample size (n ≈ 27) and many exploratory analyses mean the results are intended to be hypothesis-generating. A pretreatment peripheral blood TCR clonality below the median was linked to improved progression-free and overall survival.

For CDR1 and CDR2, the germline V gene lists MNHNS and SASEGT. From its cysteine to its phenylalanine, the CDR3 spans 14 amino acids. The CDR3 DNA has 42 bases and is translated from base 1. Trimming at the junction amounts to 7 bases on V and 2 bases on J, and the germline ends lie 14 bases apart. The meaning of the sample's time point label: peripheral blood 6 weeks after treatment start. A cohort of about 30 patients with locally advanced or metastatic urothelial carcinoma, treated at Memorial Sloan Kettering on a trial protocol, was included. Peripheral blood mononuclear cells were collected from each patient pretreatment and during treatment, giving between 1 and 8 total time points per patient. The Qiagen DNeasy Blood extraction kit was used to purify genomic DNA from total PBMCs and tumor samples. PBMCs were collected pretreatment and during treatment, and were isolated and stored as previously described.

Each PCR received spiked-in synthetic TCR analog templates so that absolute template abundance could be estimated from read counts. The immunoSEQ assay used bias-controlled V and J gene primers to amplify TCRbeta CDR3 regions from genomic DNA. Sequencing of rearranged TCRbeta segments was performed at approximately 20X coverage. The original methods were these. Sequencing errors were corrected by clustering, and CDR3s were annotated against IMGT so that V, D and J genes could be assigned. Out-of-frame and stop-codon sequences were excluded, and only productive TCRbeta rearrangements were used in downstream analyses. Clonality was computed as one minus Shannon entropy normalized by the log of the number of unique productive sequences. Clones differing between time points or between blood and tumor were identified by Fisher's exact test with Benjamini-Hochberg correction at adjusted p below 0.01. TCRdb took over this immuneACCESS table, retaining in-frame rearrangements with V and J assigned. Such tables are incomplete; in checked studies, under half of the missing clones stem from an unresolved V gene, and the remainder is unexplained. V and J calls and clone size are as listed in that table; D and trimming were resolved from the DNA. The sample data list around 45,000 clones, and roughly 80% of these were observed just once. The ten biggest clones cover more than 12% of the sample.

This clone was seen only once. The antigen it binds to is not known. No base-level quality is on record; no much larger clone is a single base apart. This sequence uses TRBV6-1 and TRBJ1-2; TRBD1 could be the D gene, as 6 bases match. The source of this sequence is a man in his 60s with urothelial cancer. The sequencing used PBMCs, collected around atezolizumab (anti-PD-L1) treatment. In nucleotide form, the sequence is TGTGCCAGCACCCTGAGGGACACCAACTATGGCTACACCTTC. It translates as CASTLRDTNYGYTF.